The 28 T cell receptor beta chains below come from one sample, sequenced in a study of CDR3 diversity in severe acne. One entry per CDR3 protein, called by TCRdb with MiXCR from the PCR reads. The sample records tens of thousands of distinct CDR3 sequences, 50% to 65% being singletons. The sequenced material came from blood. These receptors were obtained from a male donor in good health, without acne.

This rearrangement joins TRBV6-5 to TRBJ2-3; no firm D call. Germline-derived CDR1 and CDR2 are MNHEY and SVGAGI. The CDR3 has 13 residues. Deletions cut 3 bases from V and 3 bases from J, with 7 bases between. The CDR3 coding sequence is TGTGCCAGCAGTTATCGGGCGACAGATACGCAGTATTTT. It specifies CASSYRATDTQYF.

V and J are TRBV10-3 and TRBJ1-5; 9 positions agree with TRBD1. The ends lost 6 bases at V and 3 bases at J; junction bases unmatched: 3. Germline CDR1 reads ENHRY; CDR2 reads SYGVKD. CDR3 length equals 14 residues. CDR3 sequence (DNA): TGTGCCATCAGACAGGGGGCCTTCAATCAGCCCCAGCATTTT. Its protein is CAIRQGAFNQPQHF.

The chain is built from TRBV2 and TRBJ2-5; D not resolved. The J call is doubtful: the DNA matches TRBJ2-1 better. The CDR3 spans 13 residues. Looked up from germline, CDR1 is SNHLY and CDR2 is FYNNEI. Here the CDR3 DNA reads TGTGCCAGCAAAGTAGATGGGTCGTATGAGCAGTTCTTC. Amino acid sequence: CASKVDGSYEQFF.

The J gene is TRBJ2-3, the V gene TRBV5-1; 8 bases line up with TRBD2. Germline CDR1 SGHRS, CDR2 YFSETQ. With 4 bases clipped from V and 4 bases from J, the junction kept 8 bases outside the gene matches. The CDR3 sequence is 15 residues long. CDR3 DNA sequence: TGCGCCAGCAGCCTGAGCGGGAGAGGATCAGATACGCAGTATTTT. This translates into CASSLSGRGSDTQYF.

The genes are TRBV6-1 and TRBJ2-3; 13 nucleotides agree with TRBD2. Losses at the gene ends were 5 bases for V and 1 base for J; bases not matched to a gene: 9. Germline CDR1 is MNHNS and CDR2 is SASEGT. The CDR3 is made up of 18 amino acids. Here the CDR3 reads CASSFGRTSGRRTDTQYF. CDR3 DNA sequence: TGTGCCAGCAGTTTCGGTCGGACTAGCGGGAGACGCACAGATACGCAGTATTTT.

Comment on this clonotype: A clone one base away is much larger, so this may be a read error. The V and J genes are TRBV7-9 and TRBJ2-7; D is perhaps TRBD2 (5 bases). The J call may be incorrect, as the DNA end agrees better with TRBJ2-1. Germline CDR1 is SEHNR and CDR2 is FQNEAQ (reference sequence). The CDR3 contains 11 residues. CDR3 sequence reads: CASILGGGQFF. CDR3 DNA sequence: TGTGCCAGCATCTTAGGAGGAGGCCAGTTCTTC.

V is TRBV2 and J is TRBJ2-2; TRBD1 agrees at 8 bases. Germline-derived CDR1 and CDR2 are SNHLY and FYNNEI. The trim removed 2 bases at V and 6 bases at J, leaving 2 bases unmatched. The CDR3 is made up of 14 amino acids. The CDR3: CASSEQGAPGELFF. CDR3 coding DNA: TGTGCCAGCAGTGAACAGGGGGCCCCCGGGGAGCTGTTTTTT.

The sample holds one count of this clonotype. This chain links TRBV10-2 with TRBJ1-1; D uncertain. CDR1 WSHSY and CDR2 SAAADI come from the germline V gene. V was trimmed by 6 bases and J by 5 bases, leaving 16 bases between them. The CDR3 totals 14 residues. The CDR3 region has the DNA TGCGCCAGCAGCAACACCCGGGAACCGACTGAAGCTTTCTTT. It yields the protein CASSNTREPTEAFF.

The chain links TRBV29-1 to TRBJ2-7; 10 nucleotides line up with TRBD1. Germline V gene lookup returns CDR1 SQVTM and CDR2 ANQGSEA. CDR3 length: 14 residues. V was pared by 0 bases and J by 5 bases, with 4 bases of the junction left unmatched. The CDR3 DNA reads TGCAGCGTTGAAGATGGGACAGGGGTGAACGAGCAGTACTTC. Residues: CSVEDGTGVNEQYF.

This chain uses TRBV29-1 with TRBJ2-7, with a weak D call TRBD1 (5 bases). The germline V gene encodes CDR1 SQVTM and CDR2 ANQGSEA. This CDR3 region has 12 residues. V lost 0 bases and J 2 bases, leaving 5 bases between the germline ends. CDR3 in amino acids: CSVEEDTYEQYF. The CDR3 bases are TGCAGCGTTGAAGAGGACACCTACGAGCAGTACTTC.

To note about this clonotype: Being one base from a much bigger clone, this may be a read error. The chain combines TRBV27 with TRBJ1-2; D call uncertain. Germline assignment: CDR1 MNHEY and CDR2 SMNVEV (reference sequence). This CDR3 has 14 residues. The chain's CDR3 is CASSPGRSNYGHTF. CDR3 sequence (DNA): TGTGCCAGCAGTCCAGGCCGGTCAAACTATGGCCACACCTTC.

This clonotype was picked up many times. The chain uses TRBV20-1 and TRBJ2-7; D is perhaps TRBD2 (5 bases). The V end lost 3 bases, the J end lost 5 bases, and 20 bases lay between the germline ends. Germline V lookup: CDR1 DFQATT, CDR2 SNEGSKA (reference sequence). The CDR3 covers 15 residues. CDR3 bases: TGCAGTGCTAGGATGAATTCGGGAAGGAGGCACGAGCAGTACTTC. This gives the protein CSARMNSGRRHEQYF.

V and J are TRBV25-1 and TRBJ2-7; a weak D match, TRBD1 (6 bases). V was trimmed by 3 bases and J by 4 bases, leaving 10 bases between them. CDR1 and CDR2 from the germline V gene are MGHDK and SYGVNS. This CDR3 contains 13 residues. CDR3 bases: TGTGCCAGCAGTGACGGACAGCTTTACGAGCAGTACTTC. This sequence encodes CASSDGQLYEQYF.

This sequence joins TRBV6-1 and TRBJ2-2, with TRBD2 as a possible D gene (5 bases). Germline CDR1 reads MNHNS; CDR2 reads SASEGT. V lost 2 bases and J 3 bases, leaving 13 bases between the germline ends. The CDR3 loop spans 16 amino acids. The CDR3 nucleotides read TGTGCCAGCAGTGAAAATCGGCTAGCTTACACCGGGGAGCTGTTTTTT. It yields the protein CASSENRLAYTGELFF.

This chain's CDR3 is CASSQVSAGGLNETQYF. CDR3 coding DNA: TGTGCCAGCAGCCAAGTATCTGCGGGGGGGCTGAATGAGACCCAGTACTTC. The chain carries TRBV3-1 and TRBJ2-5; 9 nucleotides align to TRBD2. CDR1 LGHDT and CDR2 YNNKEL come from the germline V gene (reference sequence). Trimming took 1 base from V and 5 from J; bases not matched to a gene: 11. This CDR3 contains 17 residues.

This clonotype was found a few times. The chain links TRBV25-1 to TRBJ1-5; the D is unclear. The CDR3 is 16 residues long. V lost 6 bases and J lost 2, with 17 bases in between. Germline CDR1 MGHDK, CDR2 SYGVNS. This CDR3 is CASSLVTTAGNQPQHF. CDR3 DNA sequence: TGTGCCAGCAGCTTAGTGACAACGGCGGGCAATCAGCCCCAGCATTTT.

J is TRBJ1-1 and V is TRBV2, with a weak D call TRBD1 (5 bases). The CDR3 spans 12 residues. The ends were cut back, 8 bases at V and 2 bases at J, with 9 bases in the middle. Germline V gene data show CDR1 as SNHLY and CDR2 as FYNNEI. CDR3 residues: CASVGANTEAFF. The CDR3 nucleotides are TGTGCCAGCGTAGGGGCTAACACTGAAGCTTTCTTT.

J is TRBJ1-1 and V is TRBV7-8; 10 positions agree with TRBD1. The germline V gene has CDR1 SGHVS and CDR2 FQNEAQ. V shed 5 bases, J shed 2 bases, and the junction held 11 bases outside the gene matches. This CDR3 spans 17 amino acids. CDR3 residues: CASSPRQGAGSNTEAFF. CDR3 coding DNA: TGTGCCAGCAGCCCTAGACAGGGGGCAGGGAGCAACACTGAAGCTTTCTTT.

This clonotype was observed a handful of times. This chain uses TRBV2 with TRBJ1-5, with TRBD1 matching 10 bases. After removal of 5 bases from V and 5 bases from J, the junction contained 3 bases not matched to a gene. Germline V gives CDR1 SNHLY, CDR2 FYNNEI. This CDR3 is built from 14 residues. The CDR3 DNA reads as TGTGCCAGCAGTCGACAGGGGGCTGATCAGCCCCAGCATTTT. Its protein is CASSRQGADQPQHF.

Turning to this clonotype: The junction does not match germline at one end; this may be a read error. The V call is TRBV3-1, the J call TRBJ2-5; D gene ambiguous. The CDR3 spans 13 residues. Germline loops: CDR1 LGHDT, CDR2 YNNKEL (reference sequence). CDR3 protein: CATTDPKQETLYF. In DNA form, the CDR3 reads TGTGCCACCACCGACCCAAAACAAGAGACCCTGTACTTC.

V usage is TRBV20-1 and J usage is TRBJ2-5; 10 positions agree with TRBD2. CDR1 and CDR2 from the germline V gene are DFQATT and SNEGSKA (reference sequence). This CDR3 is 15 amino acids long. With V trimmed by 3 bases and J by 5 bases, 9 bases remained unmatched. In nucleotides, the CDR3 is TGCAGTGCTAGTGCTAGCGGGAGTATACGGGAGACCCAGTACTTC. Amino acids: CSASASGSIRETQYF.

The V call is TRBV7-3, the J call TRBJ1-1, with D unresolved. This CDR3 contains 13 residues. The V and J ends lost 6 bases and 1 base respectively, with 9 bases between them. CDR1 is SGHTA, CDR2 FQGTGA, per germline. This CDR3 is CASRNYRNTEAFF. CDR3 coding DNA: TGTGCCAGCAGAAACTACCGGAACACTGAAGCTTTCTTT.

The chain uses TRBV4-2 and TRBJ1-2; D gene unclear. The CDR3 is made up of 13 amino acids. CDR1 is LGHNA, CDR2 YNFKEQ, per germline. Trimming stripped 5 bases from V and 2 bases from J, with 9 bases between. CDR3 protein: CASSAVGNYGYTF. DNA of the CDR3: TGTGCCAGCAGCGCGGTAGGAAACTATGGCTACACCTTC.

This clonotype was detected many times. The chain is built from TRBV27 and TRBJ1-5; D is undetermined. The CDR3 is 14 amino acids. The germline V gene has CDR1 MNHEY and CDR2 SMNVEV (reference sequence). Trimming stripped 2 bases from V and 5 bases from J, with 10 bases between. CDR3 amino acids: CASSLSSPYQPQHF. For the CDR3, the DNA is TGTGCCAGCAGTTTAAGCAGTCCTTATCAGCCCCAGCATTTT.

This clonotype was observed many times. The chain combines TRBV28 with TRBJ2-7; TRBD2 matches at 8 bases. The germline CDR1 and CDR2 sequences are MDHEN and SYDVKM. CDR3 length: 15 residues. With 5 bases clipped from V and 0 bases from J, the junction kept 6 bases outside the gene matches. The chain's CDR3 is CASSPFAGGSYEQYF. The CDR3 DNA reads TGTGCCAGCAGTCCTTTTGCGGGGGGCTCCTACGAGCAGTACTTC.

In this sample, this clonotype turned up many times. The V gene is TRBV6-5, the J gene TRBJ1-5; D is unclear. V shed 2 bases and J shed 6 bases, with 8 bases lying between them. Germline CDR1 is MNHEY and CDR2 is SVGAGI. The CDR3 consists of 13 residues. Here the CDR3 reads CASSYRPFQPQHF. The DNA for the CDR3 is TGTGCCAGCAGTTACAGGCCGTTTCAGCCCCAGCATTTT.

In the case of this clonotype: The limits of the CDR3 on the DNA are not certain, so only TCRdb's listed CDR3 is given. The chain employs TRBV9 and TRBJ2-7; the table's D call, TRBD1, has no DNA check behind it. Germline lookup yields CDR1 SGDLS and CDR2 YYNGEE. Ends included, the CDR3 has 15 residues. The CDR3 here is CASSVGTGATLFLYF.

The V and J genes are TRBV20-1 and TRBJ1-2, with D hard to call. CDR1 and CDR2 from the germline V gene are DFQATT and SNEGSKA (reference sequence). The CDR3 extends over 12 amino acids. Trimming left V 5 bases short and J 10 bases short, with 17 bases between. The DNA for the CDR3 is TGCAGTGCTTTGACTAGCGGGCAGTCCTACACCTTC. This translates into CSALTSGQSYTF.